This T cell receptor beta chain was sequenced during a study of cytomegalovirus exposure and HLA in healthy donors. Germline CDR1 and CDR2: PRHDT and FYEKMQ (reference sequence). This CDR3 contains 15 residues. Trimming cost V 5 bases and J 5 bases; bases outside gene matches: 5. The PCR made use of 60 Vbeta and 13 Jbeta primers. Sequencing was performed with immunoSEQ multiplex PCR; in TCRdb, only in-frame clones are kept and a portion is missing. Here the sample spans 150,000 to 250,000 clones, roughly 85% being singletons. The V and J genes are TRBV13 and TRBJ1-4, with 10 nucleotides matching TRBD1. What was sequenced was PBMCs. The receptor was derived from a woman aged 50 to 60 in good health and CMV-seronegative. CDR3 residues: CASSPWDRGNEKLFF. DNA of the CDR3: TGTGCCAGCAGCCCATGGGACAGGGGAAATGAAAAACTGTTTTTT.